This record concerns one T cell receptor (beta chain) sequence. This table comes from immunoSEQ multiplex PCR, and its TCRdb copy is limited to in-frame clones, with some not included. The sample shows approximately 100,000 clones, 85% to 90% of them seen only once. V lost 1 base and J lost 5, with 11 bases in between. Germline values: CDR1 SEHNR, CDR2 FQNEAQ (reference sequence). The CDR3 loop spans 14 amino acids. The source of the sample is a study of T cell responses to AZD1222 COVID-19 vaccine. The chain couples TRBV7-9 to TRBJ1-1; a weak D match, TRBD1 (6 bases). The material sequenced was peripheral blood, taken on day 0 of AZD1222 vaccination. The sequence derives from an adult in good health. CDR3 sequence: CASSLGHRGTEAFF. The CDR3 bases are TGTGCCAGCAGCTTAGGCCATAGGGGGACTGAAGCTTTCTTT.